One T cell receptor beta chain is described in this entry. Its antigen is unidentified. The data were taken from a study of shared clonotypes between healthy human individuals. CDR1 and CDR2 from the germline V gene are MNHEY and SMNVEV (reference sequence). Trimming removed 3 bases from V and 4 bases from J, with 11 bases in between. The CDR3 sequence is 14 residues long. Notes on the study in general: Shared clonotypes across all four donors exceeded non-shared ones in generation probability.

TCRdb's copy holds only in-frame clones and misses some; the assay was immunoSEQ multiplex PCR. The sample includes roughly 1 million clones, roughly 80% of them seen just once. Sequences were obtained from memory CD4+ T cells sorted from blood. Noted subset: CD45RA-negative fraction. The source is a man between 18 and 35 years old in good health. J is TRBJ2-3 and V is TRBV27; D unresolved. CDR3 protein: CASSFLFTPDTQYF. CDR3 nucleotide sequence: TGTGCCAGCAGTTTCCTCTTTACTCCAGATACGCAGTATTTT.